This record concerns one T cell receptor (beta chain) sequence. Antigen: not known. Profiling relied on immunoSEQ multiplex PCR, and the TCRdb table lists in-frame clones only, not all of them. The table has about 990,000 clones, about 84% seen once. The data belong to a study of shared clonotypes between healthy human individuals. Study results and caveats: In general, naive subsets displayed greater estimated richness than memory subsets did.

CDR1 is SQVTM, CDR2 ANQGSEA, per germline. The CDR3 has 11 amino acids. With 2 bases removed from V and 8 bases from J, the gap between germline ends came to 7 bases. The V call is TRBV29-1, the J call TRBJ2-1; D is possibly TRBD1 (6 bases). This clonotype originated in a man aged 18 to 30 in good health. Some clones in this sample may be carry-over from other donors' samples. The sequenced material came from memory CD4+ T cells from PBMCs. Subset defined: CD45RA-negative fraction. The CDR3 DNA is TGCAGCGTTGAAACAGGGCATGAGCAGTTCTTC. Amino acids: CSVETGHEQFF.